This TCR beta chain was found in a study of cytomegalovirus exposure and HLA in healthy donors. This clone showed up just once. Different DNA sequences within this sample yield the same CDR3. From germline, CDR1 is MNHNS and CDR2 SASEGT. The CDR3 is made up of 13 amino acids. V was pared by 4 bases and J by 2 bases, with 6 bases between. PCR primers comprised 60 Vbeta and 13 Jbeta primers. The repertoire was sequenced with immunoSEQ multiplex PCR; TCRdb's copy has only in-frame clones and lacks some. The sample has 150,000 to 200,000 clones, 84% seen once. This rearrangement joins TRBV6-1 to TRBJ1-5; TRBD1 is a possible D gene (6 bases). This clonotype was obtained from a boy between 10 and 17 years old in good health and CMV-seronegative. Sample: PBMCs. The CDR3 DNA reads TGTGCCAGCAGTGCAGGGGGCAATCAGCCCCAGCATTTT. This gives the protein CASSAGGNQPQHF.